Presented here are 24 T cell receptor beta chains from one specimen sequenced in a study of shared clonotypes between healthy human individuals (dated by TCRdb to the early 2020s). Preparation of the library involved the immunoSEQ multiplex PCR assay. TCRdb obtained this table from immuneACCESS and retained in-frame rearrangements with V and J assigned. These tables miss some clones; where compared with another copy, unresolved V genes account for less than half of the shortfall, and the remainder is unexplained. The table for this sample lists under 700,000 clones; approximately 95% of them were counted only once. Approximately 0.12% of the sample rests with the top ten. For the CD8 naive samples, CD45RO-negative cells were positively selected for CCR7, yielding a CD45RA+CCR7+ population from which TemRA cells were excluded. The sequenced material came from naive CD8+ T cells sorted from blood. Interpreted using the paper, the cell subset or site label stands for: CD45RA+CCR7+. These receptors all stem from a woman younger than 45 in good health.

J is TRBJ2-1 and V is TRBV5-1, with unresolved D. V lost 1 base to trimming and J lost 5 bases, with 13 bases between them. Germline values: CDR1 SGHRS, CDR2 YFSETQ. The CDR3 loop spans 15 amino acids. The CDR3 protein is CASSLNDNINNEQFF. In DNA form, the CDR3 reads TGCGCCAGCAGCTTGAATGATAACATTAACAATGAGCAGTTCTTC.

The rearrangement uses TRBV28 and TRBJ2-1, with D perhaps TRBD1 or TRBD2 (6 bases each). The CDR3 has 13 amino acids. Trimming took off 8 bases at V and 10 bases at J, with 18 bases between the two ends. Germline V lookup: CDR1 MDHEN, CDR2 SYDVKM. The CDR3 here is CASSPPGAAEQFF. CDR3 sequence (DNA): TGTGCCAGCTCCCCCCCGGGGGCGGCGGAGCAGTTCTTC.

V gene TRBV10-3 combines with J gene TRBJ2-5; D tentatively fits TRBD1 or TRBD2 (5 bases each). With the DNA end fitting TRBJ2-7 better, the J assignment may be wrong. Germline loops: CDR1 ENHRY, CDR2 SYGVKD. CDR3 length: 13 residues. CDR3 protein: CAISGDGSYEQYF. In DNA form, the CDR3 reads TGTGCCATCAGTGGGGACGGTTCCTACGAGCAGTACTTC.

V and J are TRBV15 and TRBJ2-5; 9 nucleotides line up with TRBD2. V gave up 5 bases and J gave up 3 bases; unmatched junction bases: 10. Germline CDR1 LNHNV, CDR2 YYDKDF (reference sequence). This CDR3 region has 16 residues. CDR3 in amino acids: CATSSTLGLAEETQYF. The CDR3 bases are TGTGCCACCAGCTCAACTTTGGGACTAGCAGAAGAGACCCAGTACTTC. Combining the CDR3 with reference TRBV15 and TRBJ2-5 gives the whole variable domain DAMVIQNPRYQVTQFGKPVTLSCSQTLNHNVMYWYQQKSSQAPKLLFHYYDKDFNNEADTPDNFQSRRPNTSFCFLDIRSPGLGDTAMYLCATSSTLGLAEETQYFGPGTRLLVL.

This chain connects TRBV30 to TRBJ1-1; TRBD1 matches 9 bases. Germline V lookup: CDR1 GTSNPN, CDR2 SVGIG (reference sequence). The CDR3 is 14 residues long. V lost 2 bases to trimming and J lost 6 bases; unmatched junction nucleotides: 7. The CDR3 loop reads CAWSSGTGYSEAFF. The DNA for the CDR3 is TGTGCCTGGAGTTCCGGGACAGGGTATTCTGAAGCTTTCTTT.

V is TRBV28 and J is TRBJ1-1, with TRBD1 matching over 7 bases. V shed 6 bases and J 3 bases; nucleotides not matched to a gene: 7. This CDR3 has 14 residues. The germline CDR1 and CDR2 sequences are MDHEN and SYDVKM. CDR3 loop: CASSQGVVYTEAFF. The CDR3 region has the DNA TGTGCCAGCAGCCAGGGGGTGGTTTACACTGAAGCTTTCTTT.

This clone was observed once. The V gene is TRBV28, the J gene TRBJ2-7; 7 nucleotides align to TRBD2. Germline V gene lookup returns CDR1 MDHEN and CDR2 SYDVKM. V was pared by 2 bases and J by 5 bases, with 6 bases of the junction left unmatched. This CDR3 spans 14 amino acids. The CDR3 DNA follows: TGTGCCAGCAGTTTAGGCGGGAGTTTTGACGAGCAGTACTTC. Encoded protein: CASSLGGSFDEQYF.

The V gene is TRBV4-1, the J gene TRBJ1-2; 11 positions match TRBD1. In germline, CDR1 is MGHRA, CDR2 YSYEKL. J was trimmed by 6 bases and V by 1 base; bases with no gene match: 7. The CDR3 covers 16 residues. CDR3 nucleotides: TGCGCCAGCAGCCAAGGGGACAGGGGGGATGGGGATGGCTACACCTTC. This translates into CASSQGDRGDGDGYTF.

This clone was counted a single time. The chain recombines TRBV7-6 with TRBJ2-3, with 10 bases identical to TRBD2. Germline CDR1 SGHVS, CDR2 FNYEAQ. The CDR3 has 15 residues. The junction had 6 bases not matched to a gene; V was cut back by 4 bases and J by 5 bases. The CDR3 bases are TGTGCCAGCAGCTCCACTAGCGGGACTGAAGATACGCAGTATTTT. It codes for CASSSTSGTEDTQYF.

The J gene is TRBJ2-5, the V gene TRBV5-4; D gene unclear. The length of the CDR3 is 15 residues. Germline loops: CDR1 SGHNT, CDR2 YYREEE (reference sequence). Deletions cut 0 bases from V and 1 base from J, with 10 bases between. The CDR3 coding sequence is TGTGCCAGCAGCTTGGCCCAAACGGGCCAAGAGACCCAGTACTTC. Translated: CASSLAQTGQETQYF.

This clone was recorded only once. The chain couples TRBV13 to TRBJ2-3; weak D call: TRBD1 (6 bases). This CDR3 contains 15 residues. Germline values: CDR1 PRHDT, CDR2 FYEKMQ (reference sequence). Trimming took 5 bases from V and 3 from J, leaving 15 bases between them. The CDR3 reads CASSPRGMGTDTQYF. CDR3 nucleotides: TGTGCCAGCAGCCCAAGGGGGATGGGGACAGATACGCAGTATTTT.

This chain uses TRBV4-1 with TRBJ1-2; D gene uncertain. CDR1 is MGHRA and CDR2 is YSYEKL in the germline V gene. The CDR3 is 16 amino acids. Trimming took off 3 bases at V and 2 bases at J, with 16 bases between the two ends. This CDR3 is CASSHDGVSGNYGYTF. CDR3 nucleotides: TGCGCCAGCAGCCACGACGGGGTGTCTGGGAACTATGGCTACACCTTC.

As DNA, the CDR3 is TGTGCCAGCAAATTCCCCGGGACAGGGCCCTACAATGAGCAGTTCTTC. Its translation: CASKFPGTGPYNEQFF. The chain joins TRBV7-9 to TRBJ2-1; TRBD1 aligns across 9 bases. The CDR3 contains 16 residues. V dropped 7 bases and J dropped 2; count of bases not matched to a gene: 9. Germline V CDR1 and CDR2: SEHNR, FQNEAQ (reference sequence).

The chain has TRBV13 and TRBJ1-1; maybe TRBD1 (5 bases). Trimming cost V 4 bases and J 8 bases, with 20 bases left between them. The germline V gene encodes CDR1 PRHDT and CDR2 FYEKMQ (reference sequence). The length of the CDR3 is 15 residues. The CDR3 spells CASSSPRDGDGEAFF. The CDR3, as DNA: TGTGCCAGCAGCTCGCCCCGGGACGGAGACGGGGAAGCTTTCTTT.

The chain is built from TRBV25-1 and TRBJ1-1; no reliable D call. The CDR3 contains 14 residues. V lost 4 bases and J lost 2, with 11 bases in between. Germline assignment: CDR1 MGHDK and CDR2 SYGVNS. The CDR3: CASSGSGFNTEAFF. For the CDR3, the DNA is TGTGCCAGCAGTGGTAGTGGGTTTAACACTGAAGCTTTCTTT.

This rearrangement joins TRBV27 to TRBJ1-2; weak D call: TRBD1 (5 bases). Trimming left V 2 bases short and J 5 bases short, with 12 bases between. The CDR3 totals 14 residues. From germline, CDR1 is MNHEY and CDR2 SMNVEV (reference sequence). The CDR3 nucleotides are TGTGCCAGCAGTTTAGCCCAGGGATTTTATGGCTACACCTTC. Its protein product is CASSLAQGFYGYTF.

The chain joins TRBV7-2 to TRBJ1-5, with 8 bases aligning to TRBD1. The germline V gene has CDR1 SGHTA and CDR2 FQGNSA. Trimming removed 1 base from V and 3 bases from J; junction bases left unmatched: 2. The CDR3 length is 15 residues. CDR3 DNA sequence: TGTGCCAGCAGCTTAGGGGACAGGTTCAATCAGCCCCAGCATTTT. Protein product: CASSLGDRFNQPQHF.

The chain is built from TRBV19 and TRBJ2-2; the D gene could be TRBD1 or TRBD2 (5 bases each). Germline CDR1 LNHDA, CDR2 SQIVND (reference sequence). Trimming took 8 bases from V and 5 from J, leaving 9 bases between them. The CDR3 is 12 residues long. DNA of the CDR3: TGTGCCAGTGGTTGGGGGACCGGGGAGCTGTTTTTT. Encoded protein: CASGWGTGELFF.

The CDR3 sequence is CASSEYGDRNSGNTIYF. DNA for the CDR3: TGTGCCAGCAGTGAATACGGGGACAGAAACTCTGGAAACACCATATATTTT. The chain combines TRBV25-1 with TRBJ1-3; 7 positions match TRBD1. The CDR3 has 17 amino acids. Germline CDR1 is MGHDK and CDR2 is SYGVNS. V was clipped by 0 bases and J by 0 bases; unmatched bases: 5.

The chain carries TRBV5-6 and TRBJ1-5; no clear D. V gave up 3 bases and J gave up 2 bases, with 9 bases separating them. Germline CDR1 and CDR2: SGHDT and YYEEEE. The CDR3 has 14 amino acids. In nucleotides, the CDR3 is TGTGCCAGCAGCTCACGGAGGGGCAATCAGCCCCAGCATTTT. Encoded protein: CASSSRRGNQPQHF.

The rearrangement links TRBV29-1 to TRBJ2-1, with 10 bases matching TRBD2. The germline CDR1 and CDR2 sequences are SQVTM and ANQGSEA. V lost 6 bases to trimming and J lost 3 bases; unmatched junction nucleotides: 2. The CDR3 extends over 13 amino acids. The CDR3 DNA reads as TGCAGCGTGAGCGGGAGGGTCTACAATGAGCAGTTCTTC. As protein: CSVSGRVYNEQFF.

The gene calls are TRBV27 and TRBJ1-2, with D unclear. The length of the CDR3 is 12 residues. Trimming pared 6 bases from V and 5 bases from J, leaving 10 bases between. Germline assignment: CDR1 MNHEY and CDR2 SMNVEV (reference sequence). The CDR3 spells CASSPSGYGYTF. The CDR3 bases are TGTGCCAGCAGCCCTTCGGGATATGGCTACACCTTC.

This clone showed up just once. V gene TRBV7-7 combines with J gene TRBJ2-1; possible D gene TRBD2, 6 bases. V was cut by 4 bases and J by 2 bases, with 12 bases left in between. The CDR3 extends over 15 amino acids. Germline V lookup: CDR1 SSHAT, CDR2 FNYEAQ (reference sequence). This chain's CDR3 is CASSWRESPYNEQFF. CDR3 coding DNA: TGTGCCAGCAGCTGGAGGGAATCACCCTACAATGAGCAGTTCTTC.

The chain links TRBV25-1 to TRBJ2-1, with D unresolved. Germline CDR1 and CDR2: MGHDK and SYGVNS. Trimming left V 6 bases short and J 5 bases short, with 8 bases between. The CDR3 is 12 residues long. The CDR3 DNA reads TGTGCCAGCAGCCCTGGGCACAATGAGCAGTTCTTC. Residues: CASSPGHNEQFF.